Listed below are T cell receptor beta chains from one sample, sequenced in a study of T cell repertoires in cytomegalovirus infection. From the reads, TCRdb called clonotypes with MiXCR, one entry per CDR3 protein. The repertoire holds 450,000 to 550,000 distinct CDR3 sequences, with roughly 43% as singletons. These receptors' antigens are unknown. Sequencing was performed on cultured PBMCs, taken from culture after CMV antigen stimulation. The receptors here all came from a human donor in good health (CMV status not recorded). Some clones in this sample may be carry-over from other donors' samples. CDR3s include the opening cysteine and the closing phenylalanine or tryptophan. The D gene is left open where the match is weak. A row's size may be missing; if present it is once, few, many or a size class.

>TRBV5-1|15|NA|NA|TRBJ1-1
CASSGGTGRNTEAFF
TGCGCCAGCAGCGGAGGGACGGGTAGGAACACTGAAGCTTTCTTT
>TRBV4-2|15|TRBD1|NA|TRBJ1-5
CASSPRDRGQQPQHF
TGTGCCAGCAGCCCACGGGACAGGGGGCAACAGCCCCAGCATTTT
>TRBV7-2|13|NA|few|TRBJ1-2
CASSLDRVYGYTF
TGTGCCAGCAGCTTAGACAGGGTCTATGGCTACACCTTC
>TRBV7-2|14|NA|NA|TRBJ2-7
CASSSRDGVYEQYF
TGTGCCAGCAGCTCCCGGGACGGAGTCTACGAGCAGTACTTC
>TRBV7-2|13|NA|NA|TRBJ2-7
CASSRNREREQYF
TGTGCCAGCAGCCGGAACAGGGAGCGCGAGCAGTACTTC
>TRBV20-1|14|NA|NA|TRBJ2-5
CSARPSVNQETQYF
TGCAGTGCTAGACCTAGCGTAAACCAAGAGACCCAGTACTTC
>TRBV7-2|14|NA|few|TRBJ1-5
CASSASPGPQPQHF
TGTGCCAGCAGCGCCAGCCCGGGGCCGCAGCCCCAGCATTTT
>TRBV7-2|11|NA|many|TRBJ1-1
CASSAHTEAFF
TGTGCCAGCAGCGCGCATACTGAAGCTTTCTTT
>TRBV28|15|TRBD1|NA|TRBJ1-4
CASSSSDRLGEKLFF
TGTGCCAGCAGTTCATCGGACAGGTTGGGGGAAAAACTGTTTTTT
>TRBV6-1|17|NA|few|TRBJ1-6
CASSEWAGSSYNSPLHF
TGTGCCAGCAGTGAATGGGCAGGATCCTCCTATAATTCACCCCTCCACTTT
>TRBV7-2|14|NA|NA|TRBJ2-2
CASSRQFRTGELFF
TGTGCCAGCAGCCGACAGTTTCGAACCGGGGAGCTGTTTTTT
>TRBV7-8|16|NA|few|TRBJ2-6
CASSPRGSAGANVLTF
TGTGCCAGCAGCCCTAGAGGGTCCGCTGGGGCCAACGTCCTGACTTTC
>TRBV12-3/TRBV12-4|17|TRBD2|NA|TRBJ2-2
CASSFVLASGKTGELFF
TGTGCCAGCAGTTTTGTCCTTGCTAGCGGAAAGACCGGGGAGCTGTTTTTT
>TRBV7-6|17|NA|few|TRBJ1-3
CASSLGWQGVTGNTIYF
TGTGCCAGCAGCTTAGGTTGGCAGGGTGTTACTGGAAACACCATATATTTT
>TRBV7-9|13|TRBD1|once|TRBJ2-1
CASSLTGAGEQFF
TGTGCCAGCAGCCTGACAGGGGCGGGCGAGCAGTTCTTC
>TRBV20-1|13|TRBD2|NA|TRBJ2-7
CSALSSGAYEQYF
TGCAGTGCTCTGTCTAGCGGGGCCTACGAGCAGTACTTC
>TRBV27|15|NA|once|TRBJ2-5
CASSLVVGRQETQYF
TGTGCCAGCAGTTTAGTCGTAGGGAGACAAGAGACCCAGTACTTC
>TRBV7-9|15|NA|NA|TRBJ1-4
CASSPRGASNEKLFF
TGTGCCAGCAGCCCTCGTGGAGCCTCAAATGAAAAACTGTTTTTT
>TRBV7-2|14|NA|NA|TRBJ2-1
CASSLNRGPNEQFF
TGTGCCAGCAGCTTAAACCGGGGTCCCAATGAGCAGTTCTTC
>TRBV7-8|17|NA|NA|TRBJ2-1
CASSSIWGESSYNEQFF
TGTGCCAGCAGCTCTATCTGGGGGGAGAGCTCCTACAATGAGCAGTTCTTC
>TRBV5-1|13|NA|NA|TRBJ1-2
CASSTDGNYGYTF
TGCGCCAGCAGCACCGACGGGAACTATGGCTACACCTTC
>TRBV12-3/TRBV12-4|15|NA|NA|TRBJ2-2
CASSFGKTNTGELFF
TGTGCCAGCAGTTTCGGGAAAACGAACACCGGGGAGCTGTTTTTT
>TRBV6-6|17|NA|NA|TRBJ2-1
CASSYSYRGGRDNEQFF
TGTGCCAGCAGTTACTCTTACAGGGGAGGGAGAGACAATGAGCAGTTCTTC
>TRBV7-8|13|NA|NA|TRBJ2-1
CASSLEGGIEQFF
TGTGCCAGCAGCTTAGAGGGCGGGATTGAGCAGTTCTTC
>TRBV4-1|14|NA|NA|TRBJ2-3
CASSHPPSGSTQYF
TGCGCCAGCAGCCACCCGCCATCGGGAAGTACGCAGTATTTT
>TRBV27|12|NA|few|TRBJ2-1
CASSSDSGEQFF
TGTGCCAGCAGTTCCGATAGTGGTGAGCAGTTCTTC
>TRBV5-1|15|NA|once|TRBJ2-7
CASSLGVDAAYEQYF
TGCGCCAGCAGCTTGGGGGTGGACGCCGCCTACGAGCAGTACTTC
>TRBV7-9|13|TRBD2|NA|TRBJ2-1
CASRKAREGWQFF
TGTGCCAGCAGAAAAGCAAGGGAGGGCTGGCAGTTCTTC
>TRBV6-1|14|NA|NA|TRBJ1-1
CASSEFPGYTEAFF
TGTGCCAGCAGTGAATTCCCAGGGTACACTGAAGCTTTCTTT
>TRBV7-2|13|NA|NA|TRBJ1-6
CASSPFTSSPLHF
TGTGCCAGCAGCCCCTTTACAAGTTCACCCCTCCACTTT
>TRBV10-3|17|TRBD1|NA|TRBJ1-2
CASSVTPGQEAPYGYTF
TGTGCCAGCAGCGTAACCCCGGGACAGGAGGCACCATATGGCTACACCTTC
>TRBV20-1|17|TRBD2|NA|TRBJ2-1
CSAEGLAGPVSYNEQFF
TGCAGTGCCGAGGGACTAGCGGGCCCCGTCTCCTACAATGAGCAGTTCTTC
>TRBV10-3|16|NA|NA|TRBJ2-2
CAIRHRDSANTGELFF
TGTGCCATCAGGCACCGGGACTCGGCGAACACCGGGGAGCTGTTTTTT
>TRBV6-2/TRBV6-3|16|TRBD2|few|TRBJ2-3
CASSYLAGVGTDTQYF
TGTGCCAGCAGTTACCTAGCGGGAGTAGGCACAGATACGCAGTATTTT
>TRBV7-6|12|NA|NA|TRBJ2-3
CASSFLLDTQYF
TGTGCCAGCAGCTTTCTTTTGGATACGCAGTATTTT
>TRBV4-2|16|TRBD2|NA|TRBJ2-4
CASSQDGASGGNIQYF
TGTGCCAGCAGCCAAGATGGGGCTAGCGGGGGAAACATTCAGTACTTC
>TRBV7-8|14|NA|NA|TRBJ1-3
CASSFAGSGNTIYF
TGTGCCAGCAGCTTCGCCGGCTCTGGAAACACCATATATTTT
>TRBV7-2|13|NA|NA|TRBJ1-2
CASSFWRGRGYTF
TGTGCCAGCAGCTTTTGGAGGGGCCGAGGCTACACCTTC
>TRBV10-3|14|TRBD1|few|TRBJ1-1
CAISGDSLNTEAFF
TGTGCCATCAGCGGGGACAGCCTGAACACTGAAGCTTTCTTT
>TRBV11-2|14|NA|NA|TRBJ2-1
CASSPDPSYPGQFF
TGTGCCAGCAGCCCCGACCCCTCCTATCCGGGACAGTTCTTC
>TRBV27|14|NA|NA|TRBJ2-3
CASSLASFTDTQYF
TGTGCCAGCAGTTTGGCCAGCTTCACAGATACGCAGTATTTT
>TRBV27|16|NA|few|TRBJ2-3
CASKNRGGPSTDTQYF
TGTGCCAGCAAAAATCGGGGCGGTCCTAGCACAGATACGCAGTATTTT
>TRBV7-2|12|NA|NA|TRBJ1-6
CASRPEYSPLHF
TGTGCCAGCAGACCGGAATATTCACCCCTCCACTTT
>TRBV10-3|15|NA|NA|TRBJ1-2
CAISVDSQGSYGYTF
TGTGCCATCAGTGTAGACTCCCAGGGTTCCTATGGCTACACCTTC
>TRBV4-1|18|NA|NA|TRBJ2-2
CASSQDQGGGVNTGELFF
TGTGCCAGCAGCCAAGATCAGGGGGGGGGAGTTAACACCGGGGAGCTGTTTTTT
>TRBV7-8|15|TRBD1|NA|TRBJ1-2
CASSLRGQGPYGYTF
TGTGCCAGCAGCTTAAGGGGACAGGGGCCGTATGGCTACACCTTC
>TRBV6-1|14|NA|NA|TRBJ2-7
CASSPEVWYYEQYF
TGTGCCAGCAGCCCCGAGGTATGGTACTACGAGCAGTACTTC
>TRBV7-9|17|NA|few|TRBJ2-1
CASGGTSAEGAYNEQFF
TGTGCCAGCGGGGGAACTAGCGCAGAGGGGGCCTACAATGAGCAGTTCTTC
>TRBV19|13|NA|few|TRBJ2-7
CASSIAAFDEQYF
TGTGCCAGTAGTATAGCGGCCTTCGACGAGCAGTACTTC
>TRBV28|13|NA|NA|TRBJ2-1
CASSFGVGNEQFF
TGTGCCAGCAGTTTTGGGGTGGGCAATGAGCAGTTCTTC
>TRBV7-2|13|NA|few|TRBJ2-3
CASSVLAADTQYF
TGTGCCAGCAGTGTCCTAGCTGCAGATACGCAGTATTTT
>TRBV6-6|14|TRBD1|NA|TRBJ2-3
CASRGQGVLDTQYF
TGTGCCAGCAGGGGACAGGGGGTTTTAGATACGCAGTATTTT
>TRBV28|12|NA|NA|TRBJ2-3
CASRQDTDTQYF
TGTGCCAGCAGACAGGACACAGATACGCAGTATTTT